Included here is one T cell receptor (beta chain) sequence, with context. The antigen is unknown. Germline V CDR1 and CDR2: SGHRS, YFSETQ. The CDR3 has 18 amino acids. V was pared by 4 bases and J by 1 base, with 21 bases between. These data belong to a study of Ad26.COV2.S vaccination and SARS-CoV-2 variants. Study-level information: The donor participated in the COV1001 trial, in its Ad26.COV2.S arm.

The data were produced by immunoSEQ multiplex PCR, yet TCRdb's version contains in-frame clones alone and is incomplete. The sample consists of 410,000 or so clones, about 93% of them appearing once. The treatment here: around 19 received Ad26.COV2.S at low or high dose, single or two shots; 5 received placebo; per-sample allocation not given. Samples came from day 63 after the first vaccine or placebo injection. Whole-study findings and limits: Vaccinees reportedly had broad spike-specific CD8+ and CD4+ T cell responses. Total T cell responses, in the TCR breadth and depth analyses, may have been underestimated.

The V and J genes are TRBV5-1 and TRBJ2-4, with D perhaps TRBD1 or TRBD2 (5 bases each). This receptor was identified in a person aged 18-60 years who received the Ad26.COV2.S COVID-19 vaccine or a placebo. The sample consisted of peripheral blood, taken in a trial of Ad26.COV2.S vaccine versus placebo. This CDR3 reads CASSGGTGGTWAKNIQYF. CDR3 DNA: TGCGCCAGCAGCGGAGGAACTGGGGGTACTTGGGCCAAAAACATTCAGTACTTC.